In its sample, the clone carrying this T cell receptor (beta chain) was seen once. Per the study methods: It was from reference gene primer amplification that nucleated cell counts were estimated. Sequenced by immunoSEQ multiplex PCR; TCRdb stores in-frame clones only, minus some. The D gene and trimming were derived from the DNA, and the V and J assignments and clone size from that table. Here the sample spans some 120,000 clones, roughly 90% being singletons. This entry is derived from a study of blood T cell repertoires in COVID-19. The V and J ends lost 0 bases and 5 bases respectively, with 10 bases between them. This CDR3 has 14 amino acids. Germline CDR1 and CDR2: SNHLY and FYNNEI.

The receptor's source is a man aged 45-60 years with acute or convalescent COVID-19. The source material was peripheral blood. This chain joins TRBV2 and TRBJ1-1; no reliable D call. The CDR3 DNA sequence: TGTGCCAGCAGTGAAGCGGTCAGCGGGACTGAAGCTTTCTTT. Encoded protein: CASSEAVSGTEAFF. The full variable domain, its missing parts supplied by reference TRBV2 and TRBJ1-1, is EPEVTQTPSHQVTQMGQEVILRCVPISNHLYFYWYRQILGQKVEFLVSFYNNEISEKSEIFDDQFSVERPDGSNFTLKIRSTKLEDSAMYFCASSEAVSGTEAFFGQGTRLTVV.